These 23 T cell receptor beta chains came from one sample sequenced in a study of T cell responses to AZD1222 COVID-19 vaccine. Sequencing was performed with immunoSEQ multiplex PCR; in TCRdb, only in-frame clones are kept and a portion is missing. The sample has over 150,000 clones, about 86% seen once; the top ten hold around 10%. Sample: peripheral blood, taken 28 days after the second AZD1222 dose. These receptors were taken from an adult who received the AZD1222 COVID-19 vaccine.

The V call is TRBV5-8, the J call TRBJ1-4; 8 positions agree with TRBD1. V was pared by 3 bases and J by 8 bases, with 6 bases of the junction left unmatched. This CDR3 is 14 amino acids long. Germline lookup yields CDR1 SGHTS and CDR2 YDEGEE. CDR3 residues: CASSSDRGWEKLFF. CDR3 nucleotides: TGTGCCAGCAGCTCTGACAGGGGTTGGGAAAAACTGTTTTTT.

The chain uses TRBV9 and TRBJ1-2; no firm D call. V lost 0 bases and J lost 0, with 9 bases in between. The CDR3 runs to 15 residues. The germline gives CDR1 SGDLS, CDR2 YYNGEE. In DNA form, the CDR3 reads TGTGCCAGCAGCGTAGGGGCAGCCCCTAACTATGGCTACACCTTC. Its protein product is CASSVGAAPNYGYTF.

This clone appeared once. This sequence joins TRBV7-8 and TRBJ1-1; TRBD1 agrees at 7 bases. CDR1 is SGHVS and CDR2 is FQNEAQ in the germline V gene. The CDR3 is made up of 13 amino acids. V trimming: 5 bases; J trimming: 10 bases; junction bases outside the gene matches: 10. CDR3: CASSRTGQTGAFF. The CDR3 coding sequence is TGTGCCAGCAGCCGGACAGGCCAGACGGGAGCTTTCTTT.

J is TRBJ2-3 and V is TRBV11-1, with 9 bases lining up with TRBD2. V dropped 1 base and J dropped 2; count of bases not matched to a gene: 4. This CDR3 has 16 residues. Germline V gene data show CDR1 as SGHAT and CDR2 as FQDESV (reference sequence). CDR3 in DNA: TGTGCCAGCAGCTTAGAACTAGCGGGTGTCACAGATACGCAGTATTTT. Encoded protein: CASSLELAGVTDTQYF.

The rearrangement uses TRBV19 and TRBJ2-3, with TRBD2 matching over 10 bases. The CDR3 covers 17 residues. Germline CDR1 and CDR2: LNHDA and SQIVND (reference sequence). The V gene end was trimmed by 2 bases and the J gene end by 3 bases; junction bases not matched to a gene: 8. The CDR3 loop is CASSIPLGSGGTDTQYF. DNA for the CDR3: TGTGCCAGTAGTATACCCCTGGGTAGCGGGGGGACAGATACGCAGTATTTT.

The V call is TRBV6-4, the J call TRBJ1-5; 10 bases are shared with TRBD1. Germline-derived CDR1 and CDR2 are MRHNA and SNTAGT. The V and J ends lost 4 bases and 3 bases, in that order; junction bases with no gene match: 15. The CDR3 covers 19 residues. The CDR3 bases are TGTGCCAGCAGTGGACGCCGGGACAGGGGAGAAAAGCCCAATCAGCCCCAGCATTTT. It codes for CASSGRRDRGEKPNQPQHF.

J is TRBJ2-1 and V is TRBV7-9, with D tentatively TRBD2 (5 bases). This CDR3 spans 13 amino acids. Germline V gene lookup returns CDR1 SEHNR and CDR2 FQNEAQ (reference sequence). V lost 11 bases and J lost 4, with 15 bases in between. The CDR3 reads CAGSGSAYNEQFF. The CDR3 DNA reads TGTGCCGGGTCGGGTAGCGCGTACAATGAGCAGTTCTTC.

V usage is TRBV25-1 and J usage is TRBJ2-3; 12 bases are a match to TRBD2. This CDR3 comprises 14 residues. Trimming took 1 base from V and 11 from J; bases not matched to a gene: 4. CDR1 is MGHDK and CDR2 is SYGVNS in the germline V gene. The CDR3 nucleotides are TGTGCCAGCAGTGAATCTAGCGGGGGGGCGGGGCAGTATTTT. Amino acids: CASSESSGGAGQYF.

This clone was detected once. The chain uses TRBV3-1 (or the pseudogene TRBV3-2) and TRBJ2-2; no reliable D call. The CDR3 covers 14 residues. V lost 4 bases and J lost 0, with 6 bases in between. Germline lookup yields CDR1 LGHDT and CDR2 YNNKEL (reference sequence). Here the CDR3 DNA reads TGTGCCAGCAGCCCCCCGGCGAACACCGGGGAGCTGTTTTTT. This translates into CASSPPANTGELFF.

This sequence joins TRBV7-2 and TRBJ2-5, with 7 bases aligning to TRBD1. The CDR3 totals 14 residues. Trimming cost V 2 bases and J 5 bases; bases outside gene matches: 5. Germline loops: CDR1 SGHTA, CDR2 FQGNSA. CDR3 sequence: CASSLRGLGETQYF. The CDR3 coding sequence is TGTGCCAGCAGCTTAAGGGGGCTGGGGGAGACCCAGTACTTC.

The rearrangement links TRBV9 to TRBJ1-3; D is unclear. V lost 6 bases to trimming and J lost 4 bases, with 8 bases between them. Germline V CDR1 and CDR2: SGDLS, YYNGEE. The CDR3 consists of 12 residues. The CDR3 DNA follows: TGTGCCAGCAATAAGGGAGGAAACACCATATATTTT. Protein sequence: CASNKGGNTIYF.

The V call is TRBV20-1, the J call TRBJ1-3, with TRBD1 as a possible D gene (6 bases). Trimming stripped 3 bases from V and 1 base from J, with 7 bases between. The CDR3 is 13 residues long. CDR1 and CDR2 (germline): DFQATT, SNEGSKA (reference sequence). The CDR3 DNA sequence: TGCAGTGCTAGTAGGGGGTCTGGAAACACCATATATTTT. This translates into CSASRGSGNTIYF.

The J gene is TRBJ1-1, the V gene TRBV19; no clear D. The germline V and J ends were trimmed by 2 bases and 4 bases, with 29 bases remaining between them. The germline CDR1 and CDR2 sequences are LNHDA and SQIVND (reference sequence). The CDR3 consists of 20 residues. CDR3 nucleotide sequence: TGTGCCAGTAGTATAAGTTGGGCGGATGTTTTTGTCAAATGGGGCACTGAAGCTTTCTTT. Translating gives CASSISWADVFVKWGTEAFF. The variable domain in full, completed from reference TRBV19 and TRBJ1-1, reads DGGITQSPKYLFRKEGQNVTLSCEQNLNHDAMYWYRQDPGQGLRLIYYSQIVNDFQKGDIAEGYSVSREKKESFPLTVTSAQKNPTAFYLCASSISWADVFVKWGTEAFFGQGTRLTVV.

CDR3 DNA: TGTGCCAGCAGCTTAGGGGTAGGGAACAATTCACCCCTCCACTTT. Its protein is CASSLGVGNNSPLHF. The chain combines TRBV7-2 with TRBJ1-6; D is unresolved. The V gene lost 1 base and the J gene lost 7 bases, with 11 bases spanning the gap. Germline CDR1 and CDR2: SGHTA and FQGNSA. The CDR3 length is 15 residues. The entire variable domain, with the rest obtained from reference TRBV7-2 and TRBJ1-6, is as follows: GAGVSQSPSNKVTEKGKDVELRCDPISGHTALYWYRQSLGQGLEFLIYFQGNSAPDKSGLPSDRFSAERTGGSVSTLTIQRTQQEDSAVYLCASSLGVGNNSPLHFGNGTRLTVT.

The V call is TRBV4-1, the J call TRBJ1-4; D gene ambiguous. V dropped 1 base and J dropped 2 bases, with 8 bases sitting between them. In germline, CDR1 is MGHRA, CDR2 YSYEKL. This CDR3 contains 15 residues. CDR3 in amino acids: CASSQVPVTNEKLFF. The CDR3 DNA is TGCGCCAGCAGCCAAGTTCCGGTCACTAATGAAAAACTGTTTTTT.

DNA for the CDR3: TGTGCCAGCAGCCCAAGGGGCTATTATGGCTACACCTTC. Residues: CASSPRGYYGYTF. This chain uses TRBV7-2 with TRBJ1-2, with D perhaps TRBD1 (5 bases). V lost 5 bases and J 5 bases, leaving 12 bases between the germline ends. CDR3 size: 13 residues. Germline V gene lookup returns CDR1 SGHTA and CDR2 FQGNSA.

Note on this clone: The same CDR3 is also encoded by other DNA sequences in this sample. The chain couples TRBV11-2 to TRBJ1-1; maybe TRBD1 (6 bases). Trimming took off 5 bases at V and 6 bases at J, with 7 bases between the two ends. CDR1 is SGHAT, CDR2 FQNNGV, per germline. The CDR3 has 11 residues. The CDR3: CASSPGAEAFF. The CDR3 DNA reads as TGTGCCAGCAGCCCAGGGGCTGAAGCTTTCTTT.

The chain carries TRBV6-2 or TRBV6-3 and TRBJ2-7; D is uncertain. Looked up from germline, CDR1 is MNHEY and CDR2 is SVGEGT. The CDR3 extends over 13 amino acids. V shed 6 bases and J shed 0 bases, with 9 bases lying between them. CDR3 in DNA: TGTGCCAGCAGCCCCAGGTACTCCTACGAGCAGTACTTC. This sequence encodes CASSPRYSYEQYF.

This chain joins TRBV9 and TRBJ2-1; 8 nucleotides line up with TRBD2. Germline V gives CDR1 SGDLS, CDR2 YYNGEE. This CDR3 is 17 amino acids long. The V and J ends lost 0 bases and 6 bases, in that order; junction bases with no gene match: 11. DNA for the CDR3: TGTGCCAGCAGCGTAGAATTATCGGCGGGGGGCTTCAATGAGCAGTTCTTC. The encoded protein is CASSVELSAGGFNEQFF.

The chain carries TRBV19 and TRBJ2-4, with TRBD2 as a possible D gene (7 bases). Per the germline V gene, CDR1 is LNHDA and CDR2 is SQIVND (reference sequence). The CDR3 contains 17 residues. V was trimmed by 5 bases and J by 0 bases, leaving 17 bases between them. CDR3 DNA: TGTGCCAGTAGTCCTTTGGGGGGGGCCTTAGCCAAAAACATTCAGTACTTC. Residues: CASSPLGGALAKNIQYF.

This clone was counted a single time. V usage is TRBV30 and J usage is TRBJ1-1, with D uncertain. Looked up from germline, CDR1 is GTSNPN and CDR2 is SVGIG (reference sequence). Trimming cost V 0 bases and J 3 bases, with 8 bases left between them. The CDR3 runs 13 residues. The CDR3 loop reads CAWSVGGYTEAFF. CDR3 sequence (DNA): TGTGCCTGGAGTGTCGGCGGGTACACTGAAGCTTTCTTT.

The chain uses TRBV21-1 and TRBJ2-3. TRBV21-1 is annotated as a pseudogene. This CDR3 region has 17 residues. The CDR3 bases are TGTGCCAGCAGTCAAAGAATACCCGTTCAAAGCACAGATACGCAGTATTTT. As protein: CASSQRIPVQSTDTQYF.

CDR3 protein: CASSMGHGSETQYF. The CDR3, as DNA: TGTGCCAGCAGTATGGGACACGGGTCAGAGACCCAGTACTTC. This chain uses TRBV28 with TRBJ2-5, with D perhaps matching TRBD1 (6 bases). Trimming took off 5 bases at V and 4 bases at J, with 14 bases between the two ends. CDR3 size: 14 residues. Germline V CDR1 and CDR2: MDHEN, SYDVKM. Supplemented by reference TRBV28 and TRBJ2-5, the full variable domain reads DVKVTQSSRYLVKRTGEKVFLECVQDMDHENMFWYRQDPGLGLRLIYFSYDVKMKEKGDIPEGYSVSREKKERFSLILESASTNQTSMYLCASSMGHGSETQYFGPGTRLLVL.